This T cell receptor beta chain was recorded in a study of T cells in Graves' hyperthyroidism and ophthalmopathy. This clonotype was recorded a few times. The V segment lost 1 base and the J segment 15 bases; nucleotides outside the gene matches: 8. This CDR3 comprises 13 residues. From germline, CDR1 is LGHDT and CDR2 YNNKEL (reference sequence). The investigators amplified TCR beta CDR3 regions from RNA transcripts. When the TCR CDR3 underwent first-round RT-PCR, the HTBI primer set was used. TCRdb redid the calling of the multiplex PCR reads with MiXCR, one entry per CDR3 protein. The table shows 300,000 to 350,000 distinct CDR3 sequences, with roughly 20% occurring only once.

This receptor was identified in a woman in her forties or fifties with Graves' hyperthyroidism. Sequenced input: blood. The V call is TRBV3-1, the J call TRBJ2-1; 8 nucleotides line up with TRBD1. The CDR3 here is CASSQVYRGARFF. CDR3 DNA: TGTGCCAGCAGCCAAGTTTACAGGGGGGCGCGGTTCTTC.